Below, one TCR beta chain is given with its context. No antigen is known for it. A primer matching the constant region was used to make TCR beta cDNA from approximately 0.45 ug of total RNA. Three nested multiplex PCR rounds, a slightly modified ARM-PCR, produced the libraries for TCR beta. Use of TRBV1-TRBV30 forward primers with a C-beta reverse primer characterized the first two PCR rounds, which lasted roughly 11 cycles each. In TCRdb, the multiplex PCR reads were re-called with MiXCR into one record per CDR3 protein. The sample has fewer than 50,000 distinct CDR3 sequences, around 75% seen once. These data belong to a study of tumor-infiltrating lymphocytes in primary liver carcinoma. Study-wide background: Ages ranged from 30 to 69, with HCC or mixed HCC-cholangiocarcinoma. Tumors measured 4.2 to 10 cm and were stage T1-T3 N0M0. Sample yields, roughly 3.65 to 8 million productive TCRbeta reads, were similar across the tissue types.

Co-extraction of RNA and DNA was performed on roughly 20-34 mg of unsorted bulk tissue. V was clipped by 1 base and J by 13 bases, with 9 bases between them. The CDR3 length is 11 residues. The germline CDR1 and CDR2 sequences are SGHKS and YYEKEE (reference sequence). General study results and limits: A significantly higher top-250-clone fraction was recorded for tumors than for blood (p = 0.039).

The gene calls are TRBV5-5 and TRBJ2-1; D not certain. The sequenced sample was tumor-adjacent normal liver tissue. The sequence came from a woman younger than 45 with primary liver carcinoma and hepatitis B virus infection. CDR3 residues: CASSLWSEQFF. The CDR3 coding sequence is TGTGCCAGCAGCTTGTGGAGTGAACAGTTCTTC.